A selection of T cell receptor beta chains follows, all from one sample in a study of blood T cell repertoires in COVID-19. Data came from immunoSEQ multiplex PCR; TCRdb stores just in-frame clones and leaves some out. The sample carries about 170,000 clones, roughly 84% recorded once. Sequencing was performed on peripheral blood. All receptors derive from a man aged 55 to 70 who had recovered from COVID-19. CDR3s leave out the opening cysteine and the closing phenylalanine or tryptophan.

v_call	j_call	cdr3_aa
TRBV3-1/TRBV3-2	TRBJ1-2	ASSQVSTGNGYT
TRBV6-5	TRBJ1-6	ASSTRTGSPLH
TRBV4-3	TRBJ2-3	ASSQALSGSRGDTQY
TRBV11-2	TRBJ2-3	ASSPRIAGVLVTQY
TRBV5-6	TRBJ1-2	ASSFSYGYT
TRBV3-1/TRBV3-2	TRBJ1-2	ASSQAQTGLDGYT
TRBV5-6	TRBJ1-4	ASSEAGQRGKLF
TRBV7-2	TRBJ1-1	ASSQSTANTEAF
TRBV19	TRBJ2-7	ASSTGTGNYEQY
TRBV11-1	TRBJ1-2	ASDLNGQGGHGYT
TRBV6-4	TRBJ1-2	ASSPDSNYGYT
TRBV6-5	TRBJ2-7	ASSRGATGEQY
TRBV7-8	TRBJ1-5	ASSWGVRNQPQH
TRBV7-9	TRBJ1-2	ASSLDSGGYT
TRBV9	TRBJ1-1	ASSVEEGAWTEAF
TRBV21-1	TRBJ1-1	ASSKKGQGKGNTEAF
TRBV4-1	TRBJ2-3	ASSLLPSGGSTDTQY
TRBV19	TRBJ2-2	ASQFGQEVTGELF
TRBV7-2	TRBJ2-7	ASSFSLAGEGEQY
TRBV29-1	TRBJ1-1	SVDKGAVTEAF
TRBV5-8	TRBJ1-2	ASSLEAGVNGGYT
TRBV4-2	TRBJ1-4	ASSPLGGSNEKLF
TRBV14	TRBJ2-3	ASSYTGAPTHTDTQY
TRBV7-2	TRBJ1-1	ASSLRPRTGGIISEAF
TRBV19	TRBJ1-1	ATSNEGYTEAF
TRBV19	TRBJ1-5	ASSTTGFQPQH
TRBV2	TRBJ2-3	ASNLEADTQY
TRBV10-3	TRBJ1-2	AISLTGRYGYT